Presented here are 29 T cell receptor beta chains from one specimen sequenced in a study of T-cell memory formation after mild COVID-19. TCRdb re-derived calls from the 5' RACE reads in MiXCR, one entry per CDR3 protein. The sample contains around 200,000 distinct CDR3 sequences, 20% to 25% of which appear only once. Material: PBMCs or a T cell subset sorted from them (not recorded which). These receptors came from an adult woman who had mild COVID-19 (a few samples of this study predate the infection). Cell type and time point are not known.

This chain links TRBV9 with TRBJ2-1, with TRBD2 identical over 9 bases. CDR1 and CDR2 from the germline V gene are SGDLS and YYNGEE. Losses at the gene ends were 1 base for V and 8 bases for J; bases not matched to a gene: 10. The CDR3 loop spans 16 amino acids. The CDR3 coding sequence is TGTGCCAGCAGCGTACCAGCGGGAGGCCCTAACGATGAGCAGTTCTTC. Translating it yields CASSVPAGGPNDEQFF.

A few counts support this clonotype. This chain links TRBV7-6 with TRBJ1-1; weak D call: TRBD1 (6 bases). From germline, CDR1 is SGHVS and CDR2 FNYEAQ. The CDR3 loop spans 14 amino acids. V was trimmed by 5 bases and J by 1 base, leaving 11 bases between them. CDR3 protein: CASSLDRPNTEAFF. CDR3 DNA: TGTGCCAGCAGCCTTGACAGGCCGAACACTGAAGCTTTCTTT.

The chain links TRBV9 to TRBJ2-3; D is unresolved. Germline CDR1 reads SGDLS; CDR2 reads YYNGEE. Trimming stripped 3 bases from V and 2 bases from J, with 10 bases between. There are 14 residues in the CDR3. Here the CDR3 reads CASSAPPSTDTQYF. The CDR3 DNA reads as TGTGCCAGCAGCGCCCCCCCGTCCACAGATACGCAGTATTTT.

This clonotype was recorded only once. The chain carries TRBV30 and TRBJ2-6, with D possibly matching TRBD1 (5 bases). Germline assignment: CDR1 GTSNPN and CDR2 SVGIG (reference sequence). This CDR3 is built from 13 residues. The ends were cut back, 3 bases at V and 6 bases at J, with 9 bases in the middle. CDR3 DNA sequence: TGTGCCTGGAGAAGGGGTGAGGCCAACGTCCTGACTTTC. This encodes CAWRRGEANVLTF.

This chain uses TRBV27 with TRBJ2-5; D is undetermined. CDR1 is MNHEY, CDR2 SMNVEV, per germline (reference sequence). Trimming pared 1 base from V and 2 bases from J, leaving 14 bases between. This CDR3 has 16 residues. The CDR3 loop is CASSLYAVAGQETQYF. In DNA form, the CDR3 reads TGTGCCAGCAGTTTATATGCTGTGGCAGGACAAGAGACCCAGTACTTC.

This clonotype has a count of ten or more. The J gene is TRBJ2-1, the V gene TRBV19; perhaps TRBD2 as D (7 bases). The germline V and J ends were trimmed by 5 bases and 5 bases, with 22 bases remaining between them. The CDR3 loop spans 17 amino acids. Germline assignment: CDR1 LNHDA and CDR2 SQIVND (reference sequence). CDR3 loop: CASSVYQGRELNNEQFF. The CDR3 nucleotides are TGTGCCAGTAGTGTATATCAGGGGCGGGAGTTAAACAATGAGCAGTTCTTC.

This chain joins TRBV9 and TRBJ2-5, with 7 bases lining up with TRBD2. J lost 0 bases, V lost 6 bases, and 8 bases had no gene match. The CDR3 is 15 amino acids. Germline V gives CDR1 SGDLS, CDR2 YYNGEE. CDR3 coding DNA: TGTGCCAGCACCCAAACCGGGGGGTACCAAGAGACCCAGTACTTC. This sequence encodes CASTQTGGYQETQYF. The full variable domain, completed using reference TRBV9 and TRBJ2-5, is DSGVTQTPKHLITATGQRVTLRCSPRSGDLSVYWYQQSLDQGLQFLIQYYNGEERAKGNILERFSAQQFPDLHSELNLSSLELGDSALYFCASTQTGGYQETQYFGPGTRLLVL.

This clonotype was picked up a small number of times. The chain links TRBV4-1 to TRBJ2-7; 7 positions agree with TRBD1. Germline loops: CDR1 MGHRA, CDR2 YSYEKL. After removal of 2 bases from V and 4 bases from J, the junction contained 2 bases not matched to a gene. The CDR3 runs to 13 residues. The CDR3 sequence: CASSQHRGYEQYF. In nucleotides, the CDR3 is TGCGCCAGCAGCCAACACAGGGGATACGAGCAGTACTTC.

The chain employs TRBV7-3 and TRBJ2-7; D is perhaps TRBD2 (6 bases). This CDR3 is built from 14 residues. CDR1 SGHTA and CDR2 FQGTGA come from the germline V gene. V gave up 3 bases and J gave up 3 bases, with 12 bases separating them. In DNA form, the CDR3 reads TGTGCCAGCAGCTTTGGAGGGGCCGGCTACGAGCAGTACTTC. This translates into CASSFGGAGYEQYF.

The chain links TRBV29-1 to TRBJ2-1; D not certain. This CDR3 has 13 residues. Trimming took 6 bases from V and 4 from J, leaving 13 bases between them. Germline V lookup: CDR1 SQVTM, CDR2 ANQGSEA. CDR3 protein: CSVGQPLYNEQFF. CDR3 in DNA: TGCAGCGTCGGTCAACCTCTTTACAATGAGCAGTTCTTC.

The rearrangement joins TRBV7-3 to TRBJ2-3; 9 nucleotides agree with TRBD2. V dropped 2 bases and J dropped 1; count of bases not matched to a gene: 7. The CDR3 length is 17 residues. Per germline, CDR1 SGHTA and CDR2 FQGTGA. In DNA, the CDR3 is TGTGCCAGCAGCTTATTAGCGGGAGTAGGTGGCACAGATACGCAGTATTTT. Translated: CASSLLAGVGGTDTQYF.

This clonotype was seen at least ten times. This sequence joins TRBV9 and TRBJ2-2; no firm D call. The CDR3 has 13 amino acids. V was shortened by 4 bases and J by 4 bases, with 8 bases between the two germline ends. Germline CDR1 reads SGDLS; CDR2 reads YYNGEE. The CDR3 nucleotides are TGTGCCAGCAGCCCCTCCGTCACCGGGGAGCTGTTTTTT. This sequence encodes CASSPSVTGELFF.

This clonotype turned up a few times. This sequence joins TRBV7-9 and TRBJ2-1, with TRBD2 matching 7 bases. The CDR3 runs to 13 residues. V gave up 6 bases and J gave up 7 bases; unmatched junction bases: 6. Looked up from germline, CDR1 is SEHNR and CDR2 is FQNEAQ (reference sequence). The CDR3 region has the DNA TGTGCCAGCAGAGGGAGGGATTCGAATGAGCAGTTCTTC. Amino acids: CASRGRDSNEQFF.

This rearrangement joins TRBV30 to TRBJ1-6, with TRBD1 as a possible D gene (6 bases). Germline CDR1 reads GTSNPN; CDR2 reads SVGIG (reference sequence). The CDR3 contains 14 residues. The ends were cut back, 2 bases at V and 7 bases at J, with 12 bases in the middle. Here the CDR3 DNA reads TGTGCCTGGAGTATGGGGGCAGGAAATTCACCCCTCCACTTT. The encoded protein is CAWSMGAGNSPLHF.

This chain connects TRBV12-3 or TRBV12-4 to TRBJ2-7; D possibly corresponds to TRBD2 (6 bases). V lost 4 bases to trimming and J lost 2 bases, with 9 bases between them. The length of the CDR3 is 13 residues. CDR3 in amino acids: CASSSPGAYEQYF. The CDR3 DNA reads TGTGCCAGCAGTTCGCCGGGGGCCTACGAGCAGTACTTC.

The V and J genes are TRBV5-1 and TRBJ2-2, with no clear D. CDR1 and CDR2 from the germline V gene are SGHRS and YFSETQ. The V gene lost 0 bases and the J gene lost 7 bases, with 10 bases spanning the gap. This CDR3 contains 14 residues. CDR3 nucleotides: TGCGCCAGCAGCTTGGGGGTGATCGACGGGGAGCTGTTTTTT. Translation: CASSLGVIDGELFF.

A few counts support this clonotype. The chain joins TRBV7-6 to TRBJ2-7; TRBD2 is a possible D gene (5 bases). CDR1 and CDR2 (germline): SGHVS, FNYEAQ. Trimming pared 5 bases from V and 5 bases from J, leaving 10 bases between. This CDR3 has 12 residues. The CDR3 sequence is CASSPTEDEQYF. In DNA, the CDR3 is TGTGCCAGCAGCCCCACGGAGGACGAGCAGTACTTC.

This sequence joins TRBV6-5 and TRBJ2-7, with TRBD2 identical over 8 bases. This CDR3 has 12 residues. CDR1 is MNHEY and CDR2 is SVGAGI in the germline V gene. J lost 3 bases, V lost 8 bases, and 3 bases had no gene match. The CDR3 nucleotides read TGTGCCAGCGGGACTAGTGGCTACGAGCAGTACTTC. Translating gives CASGTSGYEQYF.

Concerning this clonotype: A single base separates this from a much larger clone, so it may be a read error. J is TRBJ2-1 and V is TRBV7-9; the match to TRBD2 covers 8 bases. From germline, CDR1 is SEHNR and CDR2 FQNEAQ (reference sequence). The length of the CDR3 is 13 residues. CDR3 loop: CASTLAGNNEQFF. The CDR3 bases are TGTGCCAGCACCTTAGCGGGGAACAATGAGCAGTTCTTC.

The genes are TRBV20-1 and TRBJ2-5; 10 nucleotides match TRBD1. The CDR3 runs 15 residues. V trimming: 6 bases; J trimming: 5 bases; junction bases outside the gene matches: 12. CDR1 and CDR2 (germline): DFQATT, SNEGSKA (reference sequence). The CDR3 region has the DNA TGCAGTGCCCCAGAGAGACAGGGGGCCTGGGAGACCCAGTACTTC. Protein: CSAPERQGAWETQYF.

This clonotype was observed a few times. J is TRBJ2-3 and V is TRBV29-1; 7 bases align to TRBD1. The CDR3 is made up of 15 amino acids. The germline V gene encodes CDR1 SQVTM and CDR2 ANQGSEA. The V and J ends lost 2 bases and 3 bases, in that order; junction bases with no gene match: 8. The CDR3 protein is CSVEKGSGGTDTQYF. The CDR3 DNA sequence: TGCAGCGTTGAAAAGGGTTCAGGGGGAACAGATACGCAGTATTTT.

There are a few counts of this clonotype. The chain is built from TRBV4-3 and TRBJ1-2, with D possibly matching TRBD1 (5 bases). Per germline, CDR1 LGHNA and CDR2 YSLEER. This CDR3 has 14 amino acids. Trimming pared 1 base from V and 3 bases from J, leaving 9 bases between. The CDR3 here is CASSQGGTYYGYTF. The CDR3 DNA is TGCGCCAGCAGCCAAGGAGGGACCTACTATGGCTACACCTTC.

This clonotype was picked up many times. V gene TRBV7-9 combines with J gene TRBJ2-7; 7 nucleotides align to TRBD1. CDR3 size: 16 residues. Germline CDR1 and CDR2: SEHNR and FQNEAQ (reference sequence). The junction had 8 bases not matched to a gene; V was cut back by 1 base and J by 2 bases. CDR3 loop: CASSLEKGAGAYEQYF. The CDR3 DNA reads as TGTGCCAGCAGCTTAGAGAAGGGGGCTGGAGCCTACGAGCAGTACTTC.

This sequence joins TRBV25-1 and TRBJ2-7; D is unresolved. V dropped 4 bases and J dropped 3 bases, with 13 bases sitting between them. The germline V gene encodes CDR1 MGHDK and CDR2 SYGVNS. This CDR3 spans 14 amino acids. The CDR3 DNA reads TGTGCCAGCAGTGGAACCCCCGAGTTCTACGAGCAGTACTTC. It specifies CASSGTPEFYEQYF.

The V gene is TRBV29-1, the J gene TRBJ2-7, with D unclear. V lost 3 bases, J lost 4 bases, and 13 bases lay in between. CDR3 length: 13 amino acids. CDR1 is SQVTM and CDR2 is ANQGSEA in the germline V gene. CDR3 sequence: CSVEIASPYEQYF. The CDR3 bases are TGCAGCGTTGAGATCGCCAGCCCGTACGAGCAGTACTTC.

The chain uses TRBV4-1 and TRBJ1-3, with unresolved D. V was trimmed by 2 bases and J by 4 bases, leaving 15 bases between them. Germline assignment: CDR1 MGHRA and CDR2 YSYEKL. The CDR3 length is 16 residues. In DNA form, the CDR3 reads TGCGCCAGCAGCCAATTCTCGGGAGGGAGGGGAAACACCATATATTTT. Residues: CASSQFSGGRGNTIYF.

The table lists this clonotype with a few counts. The rearrangement links TRBV7-9 to TRBJ2-7; D possibly corresponds to TRBD2 (6 bases). The CDR3 is 15 amino acids. Looked up from germline, CDR1 is SEHNR and CDR2 is FQNEAQ (reference sequence). Trimming left V 4 bases short and J 3 bases short, with 16 bases between. CDR3 bases: TGTGCCAGCAGCTCGCCCATGGAGGGAAGCTACGAGCAGTACTTC. This codes for CASSSPMEGSYEQYF.

The rearrangement uses TRBV20-1 and TRBJ1-1, with D tentatively TRBD1 (5 bases). Germline lookup yields CDR1 DFQATT and CDR2 SNEGSKA (reference sequence). This CDR3 comprises 12 residues. CDR3 protein: CSAGTEGPEAFF. CDR3 nucleotides: TGCAGCGCCGGGACGGAGGGACCTGAAGCTTTCTTT.

The V call is TRBV7-9, the J call TRBJ2-7, with no clear D. Trimming removed 4 bases at V and 8 bases at J, with 15 bases between. The CDR3 has 13 residues. Germline V CDR1 and CDR2: SEHNR, FQNEAQ (reference sequence). CDR3 DNA sequence: TGTGCCAGCAGCTCGTTCTTGGAGAAGCAGCAGTACTTC. Translating gives CASSSFLEKQQYF.